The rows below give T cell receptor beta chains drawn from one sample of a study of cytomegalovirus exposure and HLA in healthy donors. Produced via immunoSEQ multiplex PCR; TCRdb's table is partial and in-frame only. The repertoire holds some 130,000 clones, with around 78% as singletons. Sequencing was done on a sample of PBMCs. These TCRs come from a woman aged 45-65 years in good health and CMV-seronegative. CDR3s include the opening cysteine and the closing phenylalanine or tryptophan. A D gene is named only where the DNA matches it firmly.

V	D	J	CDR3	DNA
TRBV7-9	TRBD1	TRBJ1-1	CASSSTGGEAVAEAFF	TGTGCCAGCAGCTCGACAGGGGGCGAAGCCGTCGCTGAAGCTTTCTTT
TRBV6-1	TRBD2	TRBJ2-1	CASSVASGGYNEQFF	TGTGCCAGCAGTGTTGCTAGCGGGGGCTACAATGAGCAGTTCTTC
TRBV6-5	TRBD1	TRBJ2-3	CASSYRGTGSTDTQYF	TGTGCCAGCAGTTACCGTGGGACAGGGTCCACAGATACGCAGTATTTT
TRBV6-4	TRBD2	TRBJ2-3	CASSDASGKGTDTQYF	TGTGCCAGCAGTGACGCTAGCGGGAAAGGCACAGATACGCAGTATTTT
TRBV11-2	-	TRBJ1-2	CASSPRASTGGYTF	TGTGCCAGCAGCCCACGGGCCTCCACAGGTGGCTACACCTTC
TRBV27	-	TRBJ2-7	CASSLRGQNYEQYF	TGTGCCAGCAGCTTACGAGGACAAAACTACGAGCAGTACTTC
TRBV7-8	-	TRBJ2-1	CASSLVSGAYNEQFF	TGTGCCAGCAGCTTAGTATCAGGGGCCTACAATGAGCAGTTCTTC
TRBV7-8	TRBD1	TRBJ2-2	CASSLRAGQGPTGELFF	TGTGCCAGCAGCTTAAGGGCGGGACAGGGCCCAACCGGGGAGCTGTTTTTT
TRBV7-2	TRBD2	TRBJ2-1	CASSLGIVAGGRQFF	TGTGCCAGCAGCTTAGGTATAGTGGCGGGAGGGCGGCAGTTCTTC
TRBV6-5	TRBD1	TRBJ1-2	CASSRQGLGYTF	TGTGCCAGCAGCCGACAGGGGTTGGGCTACACCTTC
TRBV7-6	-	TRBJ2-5	CASTQAQETQYF	TGTGCCAGCACCCAGGCCCAAGAGACCCAGTACTTC
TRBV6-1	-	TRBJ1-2	CASSDLWLERPYGYTF	TGTGCCAGCAGTGATTTGTGGCTAGAAAGGCCTTATGGCTACACCTTC
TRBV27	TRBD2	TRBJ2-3	CASSLRLAGPDTQYF	TGTGCCAGCAGTTTAAGACTAGCGGGACCAGATACGCAGTATTTT
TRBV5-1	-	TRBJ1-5	CASSLSPGQPQHF	TGCGCCAGCAGCTTGTCCCCAGGGCAGCCCCAGCATTTT
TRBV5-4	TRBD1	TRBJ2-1	CASSLRQGVHNEQFF	TGTGCCAGCAGCTTGAGACAGGGGGTCCACAATGAGCAGTTCTTC
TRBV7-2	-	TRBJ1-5	CASSWGGENQPQHF	TGTGCCAGCAGCTGGGGGGGAGAAAATCAGCCCCAGCATTTT
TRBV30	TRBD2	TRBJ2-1	CAWSDSGRASNEQFF	TGTGCCTGGAGCGACAGCGGGAGGGCCAGCAATGAGCAGTTCTTC
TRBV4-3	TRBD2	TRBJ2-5	CASSQDAASGRAGETQYF	TGCGCCAGCAGCCAAGATGCGGCTAGCGGGAGGGCAGGGGAGACCCAGTACTTC
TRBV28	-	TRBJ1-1	CASSFGGLSTEAFF	TGTGCCAGCAGTTTCGGGGGGTTGAGCACTGAAGCTTTCTTT
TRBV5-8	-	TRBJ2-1	CASSLGGLSYNEQFF	TGTGCCAGCAGCTTGGGTGGGCTGTCCTACAATGAGCAGTTCTTC
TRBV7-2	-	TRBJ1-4	CASSLPGKFLVF	TGTGCCAGCAGCTTACCAGGGAAATTCTTGGTTTTT